Listed below are T cell receptor beta chains from one sample, sequenced in a study of blood T cell repertoires in COVID-19. TCRdb's table, derived via immunoSEQ multiplex PCR, lists solely in-frame clones and lacks some. Of approximately 410,000 clones in the sample, about nine tenths were seen once. Input material: peripheral blood. Source of these receptors: a woman younger than 45 with active or convalescent COVID-19. CDR3s include the opening cysteine and the closing phenylalanine or tryptophan. D genes are given only for firm matches. Clone size is given for some rows only: seen once, a few or many times, or a class if the clone is expanded.

v_call: TRBV7-8; j_call: TRBJ1-5; d_call: NA; clone_size: once; cdr3_aa: CASSHPESPQHF; cdr3_nt: TGTGCCAGCAGCCACCCCGAGTCCCCCCAGCATTTT
v_call: TRBV3-1/TRBV3-2; j_call: TRBJ1-5; d_call: NA; clone_size: NA; cdr3_aa: CASSQDTANQPQHF; cdr3_nt: TGTGCCAGCAGCCAAGATACAGCAAATCAGCCCCAGCATTTT
v_call: TRBV5-1; j_call: TRBJ1-1; d_call: NA; clone_size: few; cdr3_aa: CASSTGQNTEAFF; cdr3_nt: TGCGCCAGCAGCACCGGACAGAACACTGAAGCTTTCTTT
v_call: TRBV5-4; j_call: TRBJ1-2; d_call: TRBD1; clone_size: once; cdr3_aa: CASSLSPGTANYGYTF; cdr3_nt: TGTGCCAGCAGCTTGTCGCCCGGGACAGCTAACTATGGCTACACCTTC
v_call: TRBV4-1; j_call: TRBJ2-1; d_call: NA; clone_size: NA; cdr3_aa: CASSDTGLSYNEQFF; cdr3_nt: TGCGCCAGCAGCGACACGGGACTCTCCTACAATGAGCAGTTCTTC
v_call: TRBV7-9; j_call: TRBJ2-2; d_call: NA; clone_size: NA; cdr3_aa: CASSFLPGTNTGELFF; cdr3_nt: TGTGCCAGCAGCTTTCTCCCCGGGACTAACACCGGGGAGCTGTTTTTT
v_call: TRBV6-5; j_call: TRBJ2-1; d_call: TRBD1; clone_size: NA; cdr3_aa: CASRDQGASEQFF; cdr3_nt: TGTGCCAGCAGGGACCAGGGGGCGAGTGAGCAGTTCTTC
v_call: TRBV18; j_call: TRBJ1-1; d_call: NA; clone_size: NA; cdr3_aa: CASSTKSMNTEAFF; cdr3_nt: TGTGCCAGCTCAACGAAGAGCATGAACACTGAAGCTTTCTTT
v_call: TRBV4-1; j_call: TRBJ2-5; d_call: TRBD2; clone_size: NA; cdr3_aa: CASSQGPSGGAQETQYF; cdr3_nt: TGCGCCAGCAGCCAAGGCCCCAGCGGGGGGGCGCAAGAGACCCAGTACTTC
v_call: TRBV29-1; j_call: TRBJ2-2; d_call: NA; clone_size: few; cdr3_aa: CSVGTDVNTGELFF; cdr3_nt: TGCAGCGTTGGGACAGACGTTAACACCGGGGAGCTGTTTTTT
v_call: TRBV5-6; j_call: TRBJ2-7; d_call: TRBD1; clone_size: NA; cdr3_aa: CASSQGANYEQYF; cdr3_nt: TGTGCCAGCTCCCAGGGGGCAAACTACGAGCAGTACTTC
v_call: TRBV19; j_call: TRBJ2-2; d_call: TRBD1; clone_size: NA; cdr3_aa: CASTSRQGWGNTGELFF; cdr3_nt: TGTGCCAGTACCTCCCGACAGGGCTGGGGGAACACCGGGGAGCTGTTTTTT
v_call: TRBV5-1; j_call: TRBJ2-1; d_call: NA; clone_size: once; cdr3_aa: CASSLPTDSYNEQFF; cdr3_nt: TGCGCCAGCAGCTTACCTACGGACAGTTACAATGAGCAGTTCTTC
v_call: TRBV6-1; j_call: TRBJ1-5; d_call: NA; clone_size: NA; cdr3_aa: CASSEVEGSYSNQPQHF; cdr3_nt: TGTGCCAGCAGTGAAGTGGAGGGGAGTTATAGCAATCAGCCCCAGCATTTT
v_call: TRBV7-9; j_call: TRBJ1-2; d_call: NA; clone_size: NA; cdr3_aa: CASSPDPLEGWQLGYTF; cdr3_nt: TGTGCCAGCAGCCCAGACCCATTGGAGGGATGGCAGCTTGGCTACACCTTC
v_call: TRBV12-5; j_call: TRBJ2-1; d_call: TRBD2; clone_size: once; cdr3_aa: CASGLVLQRGAERAYNEQFF; cdr3_nt: TGTGCTAGTGGTTTGGTACTCCAGCGGGGGGCCGAGAGAGCCTACAATGAGCAGTTCTTC
v_call: TRBV12-3/TRBV12-4; j_call: TRBJ2-5; d_call: NA; clone_size: NA; cdr3_aa: CASSLAPGETQYF; cdr3_nt: TGTGCCAGCAGCCTGGCCCCCGGGGAGACCCAGTACTTC
v_call: TRBV6-5; j_call: TRBJ2-1; d_call: TRBD2; clone_size: NA; cdr3_aa: CASRGTSSDEQFF; cdr3_nt: TGTGCCAGCAGAGGGACTAGCTCGGATGAGCAGTTCTTC
v_call: TRBV15; j_call: TRBJ1-4; d_call: NA; clone_size: NA; cdr3_aa: CATSRTWGRTNEKLFF; cdr3_nt: TGTGCCACCAGCAGGACCTGGGGGCGAACTAATGAAAAACTGTTTTTT
v_call: TRBV7-5; j_call: TRBJ1-1; d_call: NA; clone_size: NA; cdr3_aa: CVRSEGGDGTEAFF; cdr3_nt: TGTGTCAGAAGCGAGGGGGGGGATGGCACTGAAGCTTTCTTT
v_call: TRBV19; j_call: TRBJ2-7; d_call: NA; clone_size: few; cdr3_aa: CASSSQGGNEQYF; cdr3_nt: TGTGCCAGTAGTTCTCAAGGGGGTAACGAGCAGTACTTC
v_call: TRBV6-6; j_call: TRBJ1-5; d_call: NA; clone_size: NA; cdr3_aa: CASSSQGNQPQHF; cdr3_nt: TGTGCCAGCAGTTCACAGGGCAATCAGCCCCAGCATTTT
v_call: TRBV11-2; j_call: TRBJ1-1; d_call: NA; clone_size: NA; cdr3_aa: CASTPQGGTEAFF; cdr3_nt: TGTGCCAGCACTCCCCAGGGCGGCACTGAAGCTTTCTTT
v_call: TRBV24-1; j_call: TRBJ2-6; d_call: NA; clone_size: NA; cdr3_aa: CATSDSRVSGANVLTF; cdr3_nt: TGTGCCACCAGTGATTCGAGAGTCTCTGGGGCCAACGTCCTGACTTTC
v_call: TRBV7-9; j_call: TRBJ2-2; d_call: TRBD2; clone_size: NA; cdr3_aa: CASSLASGATGELFF; cdr3_nt: TGTGCCAGCAGCTTAGCTAGCGGGGCTACCGGGGAGCTGTTTTTT
v_call: TRBV6-5; j_call: TRBJ1-2; d_call: NA; clone_size: few; cdr3_aa: CASSYRVKEANYGYTF; cdr3_nt: TGTGCCAGCAGTTATAGGGTGAAGGAGGCTAACTATGGCTACACCTTC
v_call: TRBV7-8; j_call: TRBJ1-1; d_call: NA; clone_size: NA; cdr3_aa: CASSLREQTPFF; cdr3_nt: TGTGCCAGCAGCTTACGAGAGCAAACCCCTTTCTTT
v_call: TRBV5-1; j_call: TRBJ2-1; d_call: NA; clone_size: NA; cdr3_aa: CASSLVAGLGNEQFF; cdr3_nt: TGCGCCAGCAGCCTTGTGGCAGGGTTAGGGAATGAGCAGTTCTTC
v_call: TRBV10-3; j_call: TRBJ1-2; d_call: TRBD1; clone_size: NA; cdr3_aa: CAIGTAPTDGYTF; cdr3_nt: TGTGCCATCGGGACAGCGCCTACCGATGGCTACACCTTC
v_call: TRBV5-4; j_call: TRBJ2-7; d_call: NA; clone_size: once; cdr3_aa: CASSLDPGKYEQYF; cdr3_nt: TGTGCCAGCAGCTTAGACCCAGGGAAGTACGAGCAGTACTTC
v_call: TRBV29-1; j_call: TRBJ2-7; d_call: TRBD1; clone_size: NA; cdr3_aa: CSALTGEEGEQYF; cdr3_nt: TGCAGCGCTCTGACAGGGGAGGAAGGGGAGCAGTACTTC
v_call: TRBV20-1; j_call: TRBJ2-7; d_call: NA; clone_size: NA; cdr3_aa: CSAHRDYEQYF; cdr3_nt: TGCAGTGCCCACAGAGACTACGAGCAGTACTTC
v_call: TRBV6-5; j_call: TRBJ1-4; d_call: TRBD1; clone_size: NA; cdr3_aa: CASRQTGVNEKLFF; cdr3_nt: TGTGCCAGCAGGCAAACAGGGGTTAATGAAAAACTGTTTTTT
v_call: TRBV5-1; j_call: TRBJ2-1; d_call: TRBD2; clone_size: NA; cdr3_aa: CASSLTGTSGSYEQFF; cdr3_nt: TGCGCCAGCAGCTTGACAGGGACTAGCGGGAGCTATGAGCAGTTCTTC
v_call: TRBV5-8; j_call: TRBJ1-5; d_call: NA; clone_size: NA; cdr3_aa: CASSDRQSSNQPQHF; cdr3_nt: TGTGCCAGCAGCGACCGACAGAGTAGCAATCAGCCCCAGCATTTT
v_call: TRBV27; j_call: TRBJ1-1; d_call: NA; clone_size: NA; cdr3_aa: CASSPGDTEAFF; cdr3_nt: TGTGCCAGCAGTCCCGGGGACACTGAAGCTTTCTTT
v_call: TRBV11-3; j_call: TRBJ1-1; d_call: NA; clone_size: once; cdr3_aa: CASSLGATGNTEAFF; cdr3_nt: TGTGCCAGCAGCTTAGGGGCGACAGGGAACACTGAAGCTTTCTTT
v_call: TRBV7-9; j_call: TRBJ1-1; d_call: TRBD1; clone_size: NA; cdr3_aa: CASSRAGTGDPNTEAFF; cdr3_nt: TGTGCCAGCAGCCGTGCGGGGACAGGGGATCCCAACACTGAAGCTTTCTTT
v_call: TRBV5-4; j_call: TRBJ1-3; d_call: NA; clone_size: NA; cdr3_aa: CASSEGMTGNTIYF; cdr3_nt: TGTGCCAGCAGCGAAGGAATGACAGGAAACACCATATATTTT